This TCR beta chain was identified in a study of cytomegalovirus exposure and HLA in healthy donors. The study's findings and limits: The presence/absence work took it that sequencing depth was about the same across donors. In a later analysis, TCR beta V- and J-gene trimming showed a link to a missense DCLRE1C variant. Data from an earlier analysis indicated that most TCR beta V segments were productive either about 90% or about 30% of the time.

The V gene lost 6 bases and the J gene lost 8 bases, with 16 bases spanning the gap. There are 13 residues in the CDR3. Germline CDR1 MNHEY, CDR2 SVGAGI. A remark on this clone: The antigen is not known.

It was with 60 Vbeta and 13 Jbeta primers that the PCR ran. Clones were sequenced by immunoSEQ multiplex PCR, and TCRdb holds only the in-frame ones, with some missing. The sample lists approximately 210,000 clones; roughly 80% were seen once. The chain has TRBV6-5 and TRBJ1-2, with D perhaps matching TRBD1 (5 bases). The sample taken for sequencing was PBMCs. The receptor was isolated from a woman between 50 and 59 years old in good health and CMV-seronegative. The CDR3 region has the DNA TGTGCCAGCAGAAACCCTCAGGGCGGCGGCTACACCTTC. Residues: CASRNPQGGGYTF.